This T cell receptor (beta chain) was recovered during a study of regulatory and conventional T cells in RAG deficiency. The table came from immunoSEQ multiplex PCR; TCRdb's copy has only in-frame clones and leaves some out. The profile shows more than 10,000 clones, 93% of them singletons. Blood CD4+ CD25-low CD127-high conventional T cells supplied the genomic DNA template. Germline values: CDR1 MNHEY, CDR2 SVGAGI. This CDR3 is 14 amino acids long. V was cut by 5 bases and J by 2 bases, with 13 bases left in between. The same data also contributed to another study, on regulatory T cells. As that report states: The PCR used 52 TRBV and 13 TRBJ primers.

This chain links TRBV6-5 with TRBJ2-7, with D unclear. The receptor was isolated from a human donor in good health. The sample consisted of CD4+ effector T cells sorted from blood. The CDR3, as DNA: TGTGCCAGCAGTGTAGGGCAGATCCCCTACGAGCAGTACTTC. It translates to CASSVGQIPYEQYF.